The 18 T cell receptor beta chains presented below share a single source sample, sequenced in a study of blood T cell repertoires in COVID-19. Here immunoSEQ multiplex PCR was the method, and the copy in TCRdb shows in-frame clones only, minus some. The sample shows under 200,000 clones, about 86% of them seen only once. The sequencing sample was made of peripheral blood. These receptors were collected from a man aged 18 to 29 with active or convalescent COVID-19.

This clone was detected once. This chain joins TRBV5-1 and TRBJ2-3; 9 bases are a match to TRBD1. Germline V gene sequence: CDR1 SGHRS, CDR2 YFSETQ. CDR3 length: 15 residues. J lost 5 bases, V lost 0 bases, and 4 bases had no gene match. This CDR3 reads CASSLGQGEGDTQYF. The CDR3 coding sequence is TGCGCCAGCAGCTTGGGACAGGGGGAGGGAGATACGCAGTATTTT.

The chain joins TRBV10-1 to TRBJ1-1; D is unclear. V shed 3 bases and J shed 1 base, with 18 bases lying between them. The germline gives CDR1 WNHNN, CDR2 SYGVQD (reference sequence). The CDR3 covers 17 residues. CDR3 coding DNA: TGCGCCAGCAGTGATGAAGATTTAGGCAGGTCGAACACTGAAGCTTTCTTT. This translates into CASSDEDLGRSNTEAFF.

This clone was seen a single time. This sequence joins TRBV5-1 and TRBJ2-1; TRBD1 agrees at 7 bases. With V trimmed by 6 bases and J by 2 bases, 8 bases remained unmatched. Germline loops: CDR1 SGHRS, CDR2 YFSETQ. The CDR3 runs to 15 residues. The CDR3 DNA reads TGCGCCAGCACGCAGGACAGGAAGGCCTACAATGAGCAGTTCTTC. This codes for CASTQDRKAYNEQFF.

The chain carries TRBV5-1 and TRBJ1-6; no definite D call. CDR1 SGHRS and CDR2 YFSETQ come from the germline V gene. V dropped 0 bases and J dropped 8 bases, with 9 bases sitting between them. The CDR3 is made up of 14 amino acids. The CDR3 spells CASSLGSQDSPLHF. The CDR3 DNA follows: TGCGCCAGCAGCTTGGGGTCCCAGGATTCACCCCTCCACTTT.

The V gene is TRBV5-1, the J gene TRBJ1-4; a possible D gene is TRBD1 (6 bases). The CDR3 is made up of 16 amino acids. The V end lost 3 bases, the J end lost 5 bases, and 17 bases lay between the germline ends. Germline loops: CDR1 SGHRS, CDR2 YFSETQ. The CDR3 loop is CASSSAPGGGNEKLFF. The CDR3 coding sequence is TGCGCCAGCAGCTCCGCGCCGGGAGGGGGGAATGAAAAACTGTTTTTT.

V usage is TRBV28 and J usage is TRBJ1-4; D gene unclear. The CDR3 totals 15 residues. The V gene lost 7 bases and the J gene lost 8 bases, with 20 bases spanning the gap. Germline V gene sequence: CDR1 MDHEN, CDR2 SYDVKM. CDR3 nucleotide sequence: TGTGCCAGCACCTCACGGGTCCCGAGTCGGGAAAAACTGTTTTTT. Translation: CASTSRVPSREKLFF.

The genes are TRBV5-4 and TRBJ2-5; 11 bases line up with TRBD2. The germline gives CDR1 SGHNT, CDR2 YYREEE (reference sequence). CDR3 length: 15 amino acids. Trimming cost V 5 bases and J 5 bases; bases outside gene matches: 8. DNA of the CDR3: TGTGCCAGCAGTTTTAGCGGGGGGGCATTCGAGACCCAGTACTTC. This codes for CASSFSGGAFETQYF.

The rearrangement uses TRBV5-1 and TRBJ1-4; no clear D. The CDR3 is 12 amino acids. The germline V and J ends were trimmed by 4 bases and 1 base, with 2 bases remaining between them. Germline V CDR1 and CDR2: SGHRS, YFSETQ. The CDR3 coding sequence is TGCGCCAGCAGCCGAACTAATGAAAAACTGTTTTTT. Residues: CASSRTNEKLFF.

The genes are TRBV5-1 and TRBJ2-5; D gene ambiguous. Germline V CDR1 and CDR2: SGHRS, YFSETQ. This CDR3 is 14 amino acids long. Trimming cost V 1 base and J 1 base, with 8 bases left between them. CDR3 in amino acids: CASSLYTTQETQYF. The CDR3 DNA is TGCGCCAGCAGCTTGTACACAACCCAAGAGACCCAGTACTTC. Looking up the rest from reference TRBV5-1 and TRBJ2-5 gives the full variable domain: KAGVTQTPRYLIKTRGQQVTLSCSPISGHRSVSWYQQTPGQGLQFLFEYFSETQRNKGNFPGRFSGRQFSNSRSEMNVSTLELGDSALYLCASSLYTTQETQYFGPGTRLLVL.

The CDR3 nucleotides read TGTGCCACCAGCAGAGATGGAGGGACCGGGACAGGCGGTTTGGGTCGAAAAGAGACCCAGTACTTC. Protein sequence: CATSRDGGTGTGGLGRKETQYF. The gene calls are TRBV15 and TRBJ2-5, with 8 bases matching TRBD1. CDR3 size: 22 residues. Germline CDR1 LNHNV, CDR2 YYDKDF (reference sequence). After removal of 0 bases from V and 3 bases from J, the junction contained 24 bases not matched to a gene.

This rearrangement joins TRBV6-5 to TRBJ2-5, with D uncertain. This CDR3 is 11 amino acids long. Trimming cost V 5 bases and J 5 bases, with 6 bases left between them. Per the germline V gene, CDR1 is MNHEY and CDR2 is SVGAGI. CDR3 region: CASSLGETQYF. Here the CDR3 DNA reads TGTGCCAGCAGTCTTGGCGAGACCCAGTACTTC.

This chain links TRBV13 with TRBJ2-2; D is possibly TRBD1 (6 bases). V gave up 3 bases and J gave up 0 bases, with 11 bases separating them. Looked up from germline, CDR1 is PRHDT and CDR2 is FYEKMQ (reference sequence). This CDR3 is built from 16 residues. The CDR3: CASSFRTDTNTGELFF. The DNA of the CDR3 is TGTGCCAGCAGCTTCAGGACAGATACGAACACCGGGGAGCTGTTTTTT.

The chain recombines TRBV25-1 with TRBJ2-5, with 8 nucleotides matching TRBD2. The germline V gene has CDR1 MGHDK and CDR2 SYGVNS. CDR3 length: 18 amino acids. The J segment lost 4 bases and the V segment lost 3 bases, leaving 16 bases of the junction unmatched. CDR3 sequence reads: CASSEGVWRGAVTETQYF. CDR3 nucleotides: TGTGCCAGCAGTGAGGGCGTCTGGCGGGGGGCGGTAACAGAGACCCAGTACTTC.

The V call is TRBV27, the J call TRBJ1-6, with 8 bases that match TRBD1. After removal of 6 bases from V and 12 bases from J, the junction contained 4 bases not matched to a gene. Germline-derived CDR1 and CDR2 are MNHEY and SMNVEV (reference sequence). The CDR3 extends over 12 amino acids. As DNA, the CDR3 is TGTGCCAGCAGCGTTACAGGGGGACCCCTCCACTTT. Amino acid sequence: CASSVTGGPLHF.

This clone was observed once. The J gene is TRBJ2-7, the V gene TRBV4-1, with a weak D call TRBD1 (5 bases). V lost 0 bases and J 2 bases, leaving 8 bases between the germline ends. From germline, CDR1 is MGHRA and CDR2 YSYEKL. This CDR3 spans 14 amino acids. The CDR3 here is CASSQDAGTYEQYF. CDR3 sequence (DNA): TGCGCCAGCAGCCAAGATGCAGGGACCTACGAGCAGTACTTC.

This chain links TRBV7-9 with TRBJ1-5; weak D call: TRBD1 (6 bases). The CDR3 length is 13 residues. The V end was cut by 5 bases, the J end by 7 bases, with 12 bases between. From germline, CDR1 is SEHNR and CDR2 FQNEAQ (reference sequence). CDR3 sequence: CASSKQGGQPQHF. The CDR3 bases are TGTGCCAGCAGCAAACAGGGTGGCCAGCCCCAGCATTTT.

The gene calls are TRBV18 and TRBJ2-5; no reliable D call. The germline gives CDR1 KGHSH, CDR2 LQKENI. V lost 3 bases, J lost 1 base, and 6 bases lay in between. The length of the CDR3 is 13 residues. The CDR3 coding sequence is TGTGCCAGCTCACCGGGCTCCCAAGAGACCCAGTACTTC. This sequence encodes CASSPGSQETQYF.

V and J are TRBV25-1 and TRBJ1-1; TRBD1 is a possible D gene (5 bases). CDR3 length: 12 residues. Trimming left V 5 bases short and J 11 bases short, with 15 bases between. Looked up from germline, CDR1 is MGHDK and CDR2 is SYGVNS. The CDR3 loop is CASSSAGRGAFF. The CDR3 nucleotides are TGTGCCAGCAGTTCCGCGGGGCGGGGGGCTTTCTTT.